This passage covers 27 T cell receptor beta chains from one sample sequenced in a study of a mutant IDH1 vaccine in newly diagnosed glioma. TCRdb keeps only in-frame clones here, not all; method: immunoSEQ multiplex PCR. Seen here are tens of thousands of clones, roughly 87% observed once, and the top ten hold around 4%. Described time point: week 47, end of study. Alongside topical imiquimod, each dose of vaccine comprised 300 ug of mutant IDH1 20-mer peptide. What these receptors recognize is not known. Sequencing used PBMCs, obtained from a glioma patient whose treatment included an IDH1 peptide vaccine. The receptors originated from a man between 25 and 39 years old with glioma.

This chain links TRBV5-1 with TRBJ2-3, with D perhaps matching TRBD1 (6 bases). This CDR3 contains 16 residues. CDR1 is SGHRS, CDR2 YFSETQ, per germline. Trimming took off 3 bases at V and 2 bases at J, with 16 bases between the two ends. The DNA for the CDR3 is TGCGCCAGCAGCTCGTCCCGGGACACTTACACAGATACGCAGTATTTT. This codes for CASSSSRDTYTDTQYF. The full variable domain, with the rest looked up from reference TRBV5-1 and TRBJ2-3, is KAGVTQTPRYLIKTRGQQVTLSCSPISGHRSVSWYQQTPGQGLQFLFEYFSETQRNKGNFPGRFSGRQFSNSRSEMNVSTLELGDSALYLCASSSSRDTYTDTQYFGPGTRLTVL.

The chain couples TRBV4-2 to TRBJ2-2; possibly TRBD2 for D (6 bases). Germline-derived CDR1 and CDR2 are LGHNA and YNFKEQ. This CDR3 has 15 residues. Trimming pared 1 base from V and 1 base from J, leaving 7 bases between. The CDR3 DNA is TGTGCCAGCAGCCAAGGGGACTTGAACACCGGGGAGCTGTTTTTT. It specifies CASSQGDLNTGELFF.

The chain uses TRBV2 and TRBJ1-2; D possibly corresponds to TRBD1 (6 bases). The CDR3 length is 16 residues. V was cut by 4 bases and J by 4 bases, with 19 bases left in between. Germline CDR1 is SNHLY and CDR2 is FYNNEI. The CDR3 spells CASSVIGGLVSYGYTF. The CDR3 DNA is TGTGCCAGCAGTGTTATCGGGGGGCTGGTGAGCTATGGCTACACCTTC.

The CDR3 region is CASGLVVFGRDSSTDTQYF. As DNA, the CDR3 is TGTGCTAGTGGTTTGGTAGTCTTCGGTCGGGACAGCAGCACAGATACGCAGTATTTT. The V and J genes are TRBV12-5 and TRBJ2-3; 7 bases match TRBD1. The CDR3 is 19 residues long. Germline V gene sequence: CDR1 LGHNT, CDR2 FRNRAP. The V and J ends lost 0 bases and 0 bases, in that order; junction bases with no gene match: 12.

This chain joins TRBV6-5 and TRBJ2-3, with D hard to call. The germline V gene encodes CDR1 MNHEY and CDR2 SVGAGI. The length of the CDR3 is 13 residues. Deletions cut 5 bases from V and 2 bases from J, with 8 bases between. The CDR3 sequence: CASSRQDTDTQYF. DNA for the CDR3: TGTGCCAGCAGTCGGCAGGACACAGATACGCAGTATTTT.

V and J are TRBV10-1 and TRBJ2-7; D gene uncertain. The ends were cut back, 3 bases at V and 3 bases at J, with 18 bases in the middle. Per germline, CDR1 WNHNN and CDR2 SYGVQD (reference sequence). This CDR3 spans 16 amino acids. CDR3: CASSDKTGTSYYEQYF. The CDR3 DNA reads TGCGCCAGCAGTGATAAAACCGGTACCTCGTACTACGAGCAGTACTTC.

This rearrangement joins TRBV6-5 to TRBJ2-5; TRBD1 agrees at 7 bases. In germline, CDR1 is MNHEY, CDR2 SVGAGI. The V segment lost 5 bases and the J segment 3 bases; nucleotides outside the gene matches: 6. The CDR3 covers 14 residues. As DNA, the CDR3 is TGTGCCAGCAGTCGGACAGGTCGAAAAGAGACCCAGTACTTC. It yields the protein CASSRTGRKETQYF.

The gene calls are TRBV11-2 and TRBJ1-6; 8 bases agree with TRBD1. J lost 11 bases, V lost 0 bases, and 6 bases had no gene match. The germline V gene encodes CDR1 SGHAT and CDR2 FQNNGV. The CDR3 length is 15 residues. The CDR3 here is CASSLDRGRVAPLHF. The DNA of the CDR3 is TGTGCCAGCAGCTTAGACAGGGGGCGGGTAGCACCCCTCCACTTT.

V is TRBV10-2 and J is TRBJ1-2; D unresolved. This CDR3 is 14 amino acids long. V lost 7 bases and J 2 bases, leaving 14 bases between the germline ends. Germline V gives CDR1 WSHSY, CDR2 SAAADI. The CDR3: CASMLDRSNYGYTF. CDR3 coding DNA: TGCGCCAGCATGTTGGACCGCTCAAACTATGGCTACACCTTC.

The rearrangement joins TRBV27 to TRBJ2-3; D possibly corresponds to TRBD2 (5 bases). V gave up 1 base and J gave up 5 bases, with 16 bases separating them. The germline V gene encodes CDR1 MNHEY and CDR2 SMNVEV (reference sequence). The CDR3 is 16 residues long. In DNA, the CDR3 is TGTGCCAGCAGTTTATTTTCTAGCTCCGCGATAGATACGCAGTATTTT. This sequence encodes CASSLFSSSAIDTQYF.

This rearrangement joins TRBV6-6 to TRBJ2-5; no reliable D call. The CDR3 loop spans 15 amino acids. CDR1 is MNHNY, CDR2 SVGAGI, per germline (reference sequence). Trimming took off 2 bases at V and 4 bases at J, with 14 bases between the two ends. CDR3 residues: CASSYPHRSGETQYF. Here the CDR3 DNA reads TGTGCCAGCAGTTACCCCCACCGTTCAGGAGAGACCCAGTACTTC.

The V and J genes are TRBV5-4 and TRBJ2-1, with D possibly matching TRBD2 (6 bases). Looked up from germline, CDR1 is SGHNT and CDR2 is YYREEE (reference sequence). The CDR3 runs 16 residues. V lost 4 bases, J lost 3 bases, and 17 bases lay in between. CDR3 sequence reads: CASSGKALAGYNEQFF. The CDR3 DNA reads TGTGCCAGCAGCGGAAAAGCACTAGCAGGCTACAATGAGCAGTTCTTC.

The CDR3 DNA reads TGTGCCAGCAGTTTACAGCTGGGAGCTAACTCTGGGGCCAACGTCCTGACTTTC. It is translated as CASSLQLGANSGANVLTF. This chain links TRBV28 with TRBJ2-6, with a possible D match to TRBD2 (5 bases). This CDR3 has 18 amino acids. Trimming shortened V by 2 bases and J by 0 bases, and 14 bases separated the two germline ends. Germline CDR1 and CDR2: MDHEN and SYDVKM.

This clone was seen once. The rearrangement links TRBV5-8 to TRBJ1-1, with 9 bases lining up with TRBD1. Germline V gene lookup returns CDR1 SGHTS and CDR2 YDEGEE. This CDR3 has 18 residues. Germline trimming cut 2 bases from V and 2 bases from J; bases unmatched to any gene: 13. For the CDR3, the DNA is TGTGCCAGCAGCTTCCCAAGTCCCGGGACAGGGATCAACACTGAAGCTTTCTTT. Protein: CASSFPSPGTGINTEAFF.

The chain links TRBV10-3 to TRBJ1-6, with a possible D match to TRBD1 (6 bases). With 3 bases removed from V and 7 bases from J, the gap between germline ends came to 22 bases. Germline CDR1 ENHRY, CDR2 SYGVKD. The CDR3 loop spans 18 amino acids. The CDR3 sequence: CAISDLFGGRFENSPLHF. The DNA for the CDR3 is TGTGCCATCAGTGATTTATTCGGGGGGCGCTTTGAGAATTCACCCCTCCACTTT.

V gene TRBV15 combines with J gene TRBJ1-4; D is possibly TRBD1 (6 bases). Trimming removed 4 bases at V and 6 bases at J, with 12 bases between. Germline V lookup: CDR1 LNHNV, CDR2 YYDKDF (reference sequence). This CDR3 contains 14 residues. The CDR3 region has the DNA TGTGCCACCAGCAAAGATTCAGGGGATGAAAAACTGTTTTTT. It is translated as CATSKDSGDEKLFF.

The rearrangement joins TRBV7-6 to TRBJ2-7; TRBD1 matches 7 bases. The CDR3 has 15 residues. The germline gives CDR1 SGHVS, CDR2 FNYEAQ. The V and J ends lost 1 base and 2 bases, in that order; junction bases with no gene match: 5. CDR3 bases: TGTGCCAGCAGCTTAGATACCGGGACAGCCTACGAGCAGTACTTC. Its translation: CASSLDTGTAYEQYF.

V usage is TRBV7-7 and J usage is TRBJ2-7, with 10 nucleotides matching TRBD1. In germline, CDR1 is SSHAT, CDR2 FNYEAQ (reference sequence). The CDR3 extends over 15 amino acids. The V and J ends lost 5 bases and 3 bases, in that order; junction bases with no gene match: 7. The chain's CDR3 is CASSQRQGAGYEQYF. The CDR3 nucleotides read TGTGCCAGCAGCCAGAGACAGGGGGCGGGCTACGAGCAGTACTTC.

This chain joins TRBV2 and TRBJ2-1; TRBD2 matches 11 bases. V dropped 4 bases and J dropped 7; count of bases not matched to a gene: 9. Germline loops: CDR1 SNHLY, CDR2 FYNNEI. This CDR3 is built from 16 residues. CDR3 region: CASSVSSGGSWNEQFF. The CDR3 DNA reads as TGTGCCAGCAGTGTCTCTAGCGGGGGGTCTTGGAATGAGCAGTTCTTC.

This clone occurred once. The chain couples TRBV5-1 to TRBJ2-3; D is undetermined. The length of the CDR3 is 13 residues. V was pared by 2 bases and J by 4 bases, with 8 bases between. Germline assignment: CDR1 SGHRS and CDR2 YFSETQ. CDR3 protein: CASSFLDPDTQYF. As DNA, the CDR3 is TGCGCCAGCAGCTTTCTGGACCCAGATACGCAGTATTTT.

In this sample, this clone turned up a few times. The chain couples TRBV2 to TRBJ1-5; no definite D call. CDR3 size: 14 residues. V was clipped by 3 bases and J by 2 bases, with 8 bases between them. CDR1 SNHLY and CDR2 FYNNEI come from the germline V gene. The CDR3 region has the DNA TGTGCCAGCAGTGATTACATAGGCAATCAGCCCCAGCATTTT. Translation gives CASSDYIGNQPQHF.

The count of this clone is one. This sequence joins TRBV5-6 and TRBJ2-1, with 7 bases aligning to TRBD2. Germline-derived CDR1 and CDR2 are SGHDT and YYEEEE. The CDR3 totals 17 residues. J was trimmed by 1 base and V by 4 bases; bases with no gene match: 11. The CDR3 region is CASSPPSGGISYNEQFF. CDR3 coding DNA: TGTGCCAGCAGCCCACCTTCGGGGGGAATATCCTACAATGAGCAGTTCTTC. The full variable domain, with the rest looked up from reference TRBV5-6 and TRBJ2-1, is DAGVTQSPTHLIKTRGQQVTLRCSPKSGHDTVSWYQQALGQGPQFIFQYYEEEERQRGNFPDRFSGHQFPNYSSELNVNALLLGDSALYLCASSPPSGGISYNEQFFGPGTRLTVL.

The V and J genes are TRBV7-9 and TRBJ1-1; D unclear. Germline lookup yields CDR1 SEHNR and CDR2 FQNEAQ (reference sequence). This CDR3 contains 13 residues. V lost 1 base and J 1 base, leaving 4 bases between the germline ends. This CDR3 is CASSLDRNTEAFF. The CDR3 DNA sequence: TGTGCCAGCAGCTTAGACAGGAACACTGAAGCTTTCTTT.

The chain has TRBV6-5 and TRBJ2-7, with 7 bases that match TRBD1. The CDR3 consists of 14 residues. V was pared by 6 bases and J by 0 bases, with 5 bases of the junction left unmatched. Germline CDR1 MNHEY, CDR2 SVGAGI. CDR3 sequence: CASRRGTASYEQYF. CDR3 nucleotide sequence: TGTGCCAGCAGAAGGGGGACAGCCTCCTACGAGCAGTACTTC.

The chain has TRBV5-1 and TRBJ2-1, with 10 bases matching TRBD1. CDR3 length equals 14 residues. The germline gives CDR1 SGHRS, CDR2 YFSETQ. V lost 2 bases to trimming and J lost 6 bases; unmatched junction nucleotides: 2. The CDR3 DNA is TGCGCCAGCAGCTTAGGGACAGGGGTCAATGAGCAGTTCTTC. It translates to CASSLGTGVNEQFF.

The rearrangement uses TRBV6-6 and TRBJ2-7; TRBD2 is a possible D gene (7 bases). The CDR3 consists of 16 residues. Trimming removed 0 bases at V and 3 bases at J, with 15 bases between. Per the germline V gene, CDR1 is MNHNY and CDR2 is SVGAGI (reference sequence). The CDR3 DNA is TGTGCCAGCAGTTACTCTGGGGGGGGCTTAAGCTACGAGCAGTACTTC. Its protein is CASSYSGGGLSYEQYF.

The chain uses TRBV10-3 and TRBJ2-5; possibly TRBD2 for D (6 bases). Trimming removed 4 bases at V and 9 bases at J, with 18 bases between. In germline, CDR1 is ENHRY, CDR2 SYGVKD. There are 14 residues in the CDR3. Written as DNA, the CDR3 is TGTGCCATCAGTGGCACCGGGACTCCCGCGGCCCAGTACTTC. Protein sequence: CAISGTGTPAAQYF.